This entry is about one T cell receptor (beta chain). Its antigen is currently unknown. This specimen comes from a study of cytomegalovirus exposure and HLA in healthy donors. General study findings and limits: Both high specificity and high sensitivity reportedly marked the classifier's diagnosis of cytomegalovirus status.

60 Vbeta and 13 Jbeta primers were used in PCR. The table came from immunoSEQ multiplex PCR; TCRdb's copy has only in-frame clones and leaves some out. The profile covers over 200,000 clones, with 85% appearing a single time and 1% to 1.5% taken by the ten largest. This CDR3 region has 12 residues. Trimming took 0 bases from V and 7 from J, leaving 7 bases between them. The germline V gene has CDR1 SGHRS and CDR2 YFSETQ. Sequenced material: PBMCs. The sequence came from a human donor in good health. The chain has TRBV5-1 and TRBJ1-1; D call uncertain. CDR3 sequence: CASSLATVEAFF. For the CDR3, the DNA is TGCGCCAGCAGCTTGGCCACAGTTGAAGCTTTCTTT.